This TCR beta chain was captured by sequencing in a study of blood T cell repertoires in COVID-19. On the study more broadly: The United States, Italy and Spain were the sources of the acute and convalescent COVID-19 samples.

Per the original data handling: Estimation of nucleated cell counts relied on the amplification of reference gene primers. TCRdb's copy holds only in-frame clones and misses some; the assay was immunoSEQ multiplex PCR. That table is the source of V, J and clone size, and D and trimming were worked out from the DNA. This table has fewer than 150,000 clones, 87% appearing once. There are 14 residues in the CDR3. Germline V lookup: CDR1 MNHEY, CDR2 SMNVEV (reference sequence). The ends were cut back, 3 bases at V and 8 bases at J, with 11 bases in the middle. The receptor comes from a woman in her thirties or forties with acute or convalescent COVID-19. The source material was peripheral blood. The V and J genes are TRBV27 and TRBJ1-6; D is unresolved. In DNA, the CDR3 is TGTGCCAGCAGTTTGAGGACGCGGGATTCACCCCTCCACTTT. Translated: CASSLRTRDSPLHF.